Listed below are T cell receptor beta chains from one sample, sequenced in a study of Ad26.COV2.S vaccination and SARS-CoV-2 variants. Clones were sequenced by immunoSEQ multiplex PCR, and TCRdb holds only the in-frame ones, with some missing. The sample carries roughly 680,000 clones, approximately 88% recorded once. Sequenced material: peripheral blood, taken in a trial of Ad26.COV2.S vaccine versus placebo. These receptors all stem from a person between 18 and 59 years old who received the Ad26.COV2.S COVID-19 vaccine or a placebo. Each CDR3 is given with its conserved first and last residue. Clone sizes are given selectively: once, few, many, or a class where the clone is expanded.

J gene: TRBJ2-2
clone size: NA
V gene: TRBV14
CDR3 protein: CASSQVMGLQELFF

J gene: TRBJ1-2
clone size: few
V gene: TRBV10-3
CDR3 protein: CAMGTDYGYTF

J gene: TRBJ1-2
clone size: NA
V gene: TRBV5-1
CDR3 protein: CASSLAGPANYGYTF

J gene: TRBJ2-6
clone size: NA
V gene: TRBV19
CDR3 protein: CASSFQGQANSGANVLTF

J gene: TRBJ2-3
clone size: NA
V gene: TRBV4-3
CDR3 protein: CASSQESGGQVTQYF

J gene: TRBJ1-4
clone size: NA
V gene: TRBV4-1
CDR3 protein: CASSQEGAQNEKLFF

J gene: TRBJ2-1
clone size: once
V gene: TRBV29-1
CDR3 protein: CSVTGTGGAQSSYNEQFF

J gene: TRBJ1-1
clone size: NA
V gene: TRBV12-3/TRBV12-4
CDR3 protein: CASSLDSATEAFF

J gene: TRBJ1-5
clone size: NA
V gene: TRBV30
CDR3 protein: CAWSPLGDQPQHF

J gene: TRBJ2-2
clone size: NA
V gene: TRBV10-3
CDR3 protein: CASVRDNLAGELFF

J gene: TRBJ2-3
clone size: NA
V gene: TRBV5-1
CDR3 protein: CASSLPRGDTQYF

J gene: TRBJ1-5
clone size: NA
V gene: TRBV19
CDR3 protein: CASSGQINQPQHF

J gene: TRBJ1-6
clone size: NA
V gene: TRBV6-2/TRBV6-3
CDR3 protein: CASSYGTGSGNSPLHF

J gene: TRBJ1-2
clone size: NA
V gene: TRBV5-4
CDR3 protein: CASSLIGPSYGYTF

J gene: TRBJ1-1
clone size: NA
V gene: TRBV12-3/TRBV12-4
CDR3 protein: CASSPDSSEAFF

J gene: TRBJ2-5
clone size: once
V gene: TRBV30
CDR3 protein: CAWNRRLGQETQYF

J gene: TRBJ2-6
clone size: NA
V gene: TRBV30
CDR3 protein: CAWSVRGRRFSSGANVLTF

J gene: TRBJ2-2
clone size: once
V gene: TRBV21-1
CDR3 protein: CASSNPQETPNTGELFF

J gene: TRBJ2-3
clone size: once
V gene: TRBV7-9
CDR3 protein: CASSLPELTGLEADTQYF

J gene: TRBJ2-7
clone size: NA
V gene: TRBV27
CDR3 protein: CASRDRDASYEQYF

J gene: TRBJ2-7
clone size: NA
V gene: TRBV7-6
CDR3 protein: CASSARNRGRDEQYF

J gene: TRBJ2-3
clone size: NA
V gene: TRBV10-2
CDR3 protein: CASTEGRGGTDTQYF

J gene: TRBJ1-2
clone size: NA
V gene: TRBV6-6
CDR3 protein: CASSLGGLNYGYTF

J gene: TRBJ2-5
clone size: once
V gene: TRBV7-2
CDR3 protein: CASTRDYQETQYF

J gene: TRBJ2-7
clone size: NA
V gene: TRBV7-2
CDR3 protein: CASSPTPGVYEQYF

J gene: TRBJ2-1
clone size: NA
V gene: TRBV5-1
CDR3 protein: CASSRTSGGENEQFF

J gene: TRBJ2-7
clone size: NA
V gene: TRBV5-6
CDR3 protein: CASSLLGLLEQYF

J gene: TRBJ2-1
clone size: once
V gene: TRBV6-1
CDR3 protein: CASSDLSSYNEQFF

J gene: TRBJ1-2
clone size: NA
V gene: TRBV21-1
CDR3 protein: CASSKFSYTNYGYTF

J gene: TRBJ2-3
clone size: NA
V gene: TRBV6-4
CDR3 protein: CASSDSNTDTQYF

J gene: TRBJ2-1
clone size: NA
V gene: TRBV5-6
CDR3 protein: CASSLPRLAGAGNEQFF

J gene: TRBJ2-1
clone size: NA
V gene: TRBV6-5
CDR3 protein: CASKPGTAYNEQFF

J gene: TRBJ2-7
clone size: NA
V gene: TRBV29-1
CDR3 protein: CSVEGGQESSYEQYF

J gene: TRBJ2-5
clone size: NA
V gene: TRBV5-1
CDR3 protein: CASSSLGQQETQYF

J gene: TRBJ2-2
clone size: few
V gene: TRBV19
CDR3 protein: CASASGGAGTGELFF

J gene: TRBJ1-1
clone size: NA
V gene: TRBV6-2/TRBV6-3
CDR3 protein: CASSTAWTEAFF

J gene: TRBJ1-4
clone size: NA
V gene: TRBV25-1
CDR3 protein: CASSDSGEKLFF

J gene: TRBJ2-5
clone size: NA
V gene: TRBV29-1
CDR3 protein: CSVTLRGNF

J gene: TRBJ2-7
clone size: once
V gene: TRBV19
CDR3 protein: CASSPRGLPAYEQYF